The 28 T cell receptor beta chains below were found in one sample sequenced in a study of blood T cell repertoires in COVID-19 (dated by TCRdb to about 2020). The method was the immunoSEQ multiplex PCR assay. TCRdb mirrors the immuneACCESS table, restricted to in-frame sequences. Some clones are absent from its copies; in checked studies, under half trace to an unresolved V gene, and the reason for the others is unknown. This sample is represented by approximately 290,000 clones; approximately 90% of them were singletons. The ten largest clones represent roughly 2.1% of the sample. The sequenced material came from peripheral blood. The receptors were sampled from a man aged 18 to 29 with active or convalescent COVID-19.

This clone was detected only once. V usage is TRBV19 and J usage is TRBJ2-2; 7 bases fit TRBD2. CDR1 is LNHDA and CDR2 is SQIVND in the germline V gene (reference sequence). Unmatched junction bases numbered 3, after V lost 6 bases and J lost 2 bases. The CDR3 length is 14 residues. For the CDR3, the DNA is TGTGCCAGTAGCGCTAGCGGCAACACCGGGGAGCTGTTTTTT. Its translation: CASSASGNTGELFF.

The chain combines TRBV28 with TRBJ1-1, with 8 bases that match TRBD1. The CDR3 spans 14 residues. CDR1 MDHEN and CDR2 SYDVKM come from the germline V gene. V was pared by 4 bases and J by 7 bases, with 8 bases of the junction left unmatched. As DNA, the CDR3 is TGTGCCAGCAGTTCCACCAGGGGGCGTTTTGAAGCTTTCTTT. This translates into CASSSTRGRFEAFF.

CDR3 coding DNA: TGCGCCAGCAGCCAAGCTACAGACTCCTACGAGCAGTACTTC. It yields the protein CASSQATDSYEQYF. The chain employs TRBV4-3 and TRBJ2-7, with D unresolved. Between the trimmed V and J ends, which lost 1 base and 0 bases, there was a span of 7 bases. Germline V gives CDR1 LGHNA, CDR2 YSLEER. The CDR3 has 14 residues.

The genes are TRBV6-2 or TRBV6-3 and TRBJ2-7; the D gene is possibly TRBD2 (5 bases). Trimming removed 6 bases at V and 0 bases at J, with 15 bases between. The CDR3 consists of 15 residues. Per the germline V gene, CDR1 is MNHEY and CDR2 is SVGEGT. The CDR3 region is CASSIGPGSSYEQYF. The CDR3 nucleotides are TGTGCCAGCAGCATCGGACCGGGAAGCTCCTACGAGCAGTACTTC.

This sequence joins TRBV18 and TRBJ2-3; TRBD2 aligns across 9 bases. This CDR3 spans 16 amino acids. Germline values: CDR1 KGHSH, CDR2 LQKENI. With 3 bases clipped from V and 6 bases from J, the junction kept 10 bases outside the gene matches. CDR3 sequence (DNA): TGTGCCAGCTCACCCGGGGCTAGCGGGGCCCGGGATACGCAGTATTTT. Translation gives CASSPGASGARDTQYF.

CDR3 sequence (DNA): TGTGCCAGCAGCCCACTCTCCGGGGGGGCCAACACCGGGGAGCTGTTTTTT. Translating it yields CASSPLSGGANTGELFF. This sequence joins TRBV6-2 or TRBV6-3 and TRBJ2-2, with 8 bases that match TRBD2. CDR1 is MNHEY and CDR2 is SVGEGT in the germline V gene. V lost 6 bases to trimming and J lost 2 bases; unmatched junction nucleotides: 11. The CDR3 runs 17 residues.

The chain recombines TRBV5-6 with TRBJ2-3; 12 bases are shared with TRBD2. V shed 0 bases, J shed 2 bases, and the junction held 4 bases outside the gene matches. The length of the CDR3 is 17 residues. From germline, CDR1 is SGHDT and CDR2 YYEEEE. The CDR3 region has the DNA TGTGCCAGCAGCTTGGCCAGACTAGCGGGGGCCACAGATACGCAGTATTTT. It yields the protein CASSLARLAGATDTQYF.

The V and J genes are TRBV19 and TRBJ1-5, with D tentatively TRBD1 (6 bases). Germline V CDR1 and CDR2: LNHDA, SQIVND (reference sequence). This CDR3 has 16 amino acids. V lost 3 bases and J lost 9, with 21 bases in between. The CDR3 reads CASSIPSGAPYVPQHF. CDR3 nucleotide sequence: TGTGCCAGTAGTATCCCCTCAGGGGCCCCCTATGTGCCCCAGCATTTT.

The table lists this clone with a count of one. The chain uses TRBV6-5 and TRBJ2-7; 7 nucleotides line up with TRBD2. Germline loops: CDR1 MNHEY, CDR2 SVGAGI. This CDR3 comprises 13 residues. V trimming: 6 bases; J trimming: 7 bases; junction bases outside the gene matches: 9. In DNA, the CDR3 is TGTGCCAGCAGGGCCTTGGGAGGGTGGGAGCAGTACTTC. Its translation: CASRALGGWEQYF.

J is TRBJ2-5 and V is TRBV7-2; TRBD2 aligns across 14 bases. This CDR3 has 18 residues. V dropped 1 base and J dropped 5; count of bases not matched to a gene: 9. CDR1 SGHTA and CDR2 FQGNSA come from the germline V gene. The CDR3 nucleotides read TGTGCCAGCAGCTTAGGACTAGCGGGGGGGCCCTCCCGGGAGACCCAGTACTTC. Protein product: CASSLGLAGGPSRETQYF.

The genes are TRBV5-1 and TRBJ2-4; TRBD1 matches 7 bases. In germline, CDR1 is SGHRS, CDR2 YFSETQ. Unmatched junction bases numbered 8, after V lost 6 bases and J lost 8 bases. This CDR3 has 13 amino acids. The CDR3, as DNA: TGCGCCAGCAAGGGTCAGGGGGTAGACATTCAGTACTTC. This codes for CASKGQGVDIQYF.

The chain links TRBV5-4 to TRBJ2-3, with D tentatively TRBD2 (5 bases). Germline V gene data show CDR1 as SGHNT and CDR2 as YYREEE (reference sequence). This CDR3 has 12 amino acids. V lost 5 bases, J lost 5 bases, and 9 bases lay in between. The chain's CDR3 is CASSYRGDTQYF. CDR3 nucleotides: TGTGCCAGCAGTTACCGGGGAGATACGCAGTATTTT. Full variable domain (rest looked up from reference TRBV5-4 and TRBJ2-3): ETGVTQSPTHLIKTRGQQVTLRCSSQSGHNTVSWYQQALGQGPQFIFQYYREEENGRGNFPPRFSGLQFPNYSSELNVNALELDDSALYLCASSYRGDTQYFGPGTRLTVL.

The V and J genes are TRBV9 and TRBJ1-4; D gene unclear. Trimming stripped 4 bases from V and 8 bases from J, with 21 bases between. Germline V gene data show CDR1 as SGDLS and CDR2 as YYNGEE. CDR3 length: 16 residues. The CDR3 DNA follows: TGTGCCAGCAGCCGTATATACCACTTTTCAATCGAAAAACTGTTTTTT. This encodes CASSRIYHFSIEKLFF.

This rearrangement joins TRBV6-5 to TRBJ1-5; maybe TRBD1 (6 bases). The V gene's germline CDR1 is MNHEY and CDR2 SVGAGI. V was trimmed by 8 bases and J by 0 bases, leaving 14 bases between them. The CDR3 is made up of 15 amino acids. The CDR3 sequence: CASAKGGNSNQPQHF. DNA for the CDR3: TGTGCCAGCGCGAAAGGGGGTAATAGCAATCAGCCCCAGCATTTT.

The chain couples TRBV9 to TRBJ1-2, with TRBD1 matching over 7 bases. The CDR3 is made up of 17 amino acids. Per the germline V gene, CDR1 is SGDLS and CDR2 is YYNGEE. J lost 5 bases, V lost 3 bases, and 16 bases had no gene match. CDR3: CASSAKSEDRSDYGYTF. The CDR3 region has the DNA TGTGCCAGCAGCGCAAAGAGTGAGGACAGGTCAGATTATGGCTACACCTTC. The whole variable domain, remainder taken from reference TRBV9 and TRBJ1-2, is DSGVTQTPKHLITATGQRVTLRCSPRSGDLSVYWYQQSLDQGLQFLIQYYNGEERAKGNILERFSAQQFPDLHSELNLSSLELGDSALYFCASSAKSEDRSDYGYTFGSGTRLTVV.

V usage is TRBV5-8 and J usage is TRBJ2-7; 8 bases are a match to TRBD2. The CDR3 loop spans 16 amino acids. V shed 0 bases, J shed 3 bases, and the junction held 8 bases outside the gene matches. In germline, CDR1 is SGHTS, CDR2 YDEGEE. CDR3 loop: CASSLAERGPNYEQYF. CDR3 nucleotide sequence: TGTGCCAGCAGCTTGGCCGAGCGGGGGCCAAACTACGAGCAGTACTTC.

The rearrangement links TRBV28 to TRBJ2-7; 10 bases line up with TRBD1. The CDR3 contains 15 residues. With 6 bases clipped from V and 4 bases from J, the junction kept 9 bases outside the gene matches. CDR1 MDHEN and CDR2 SYDVKM come from the germline V gene. Here the CDR3 DNA reads TGTGCCAGCAGGGGAGGGGGACAGGGGATTTACGAGCAGTACTTC. It codes for CASRGGGQGIYEQYF.

The V call is TRBV14, the J call TRBJ2-2, with TRBD2 as a possible D gene (5 bases). This CDR3 has 14 residues. Germline V gene sequence: CDR1 SGHDN, CDR2 FVKESK. The V gene lost 4 bases and the J gene lost 4 bases, with 10 bases spanning the gap. The CDR3 sequence is CASSPRGSTGELFF. The CDR3, as DNA: TGTGCCAGCAGCCCACGGGGTAGCACCGGGGAGCTGTTTTTT.

The chain recombines TRBV14 with TRBJ1-2; D remains ambiguous. This CDR3 contains 15 residues. Between the trimmed V and J ends, which lost 0 bases and 4 bases, there was a span of 12 bases. The germline CDR1 and CDR2 sequences are SGHDN and FVKESK. CDR3 nucleotide sequence: TGTGCCAGCAGCCAAGAATTTATAGAAGCCTATGGCTACACCTTC. Amino acid sequence: CASSQEFIEAYGYTF.

This clone turned up a few times. The rearrangement joins TRBV11-2 to TRBJ1-3, with TRBD1 as a possible D gene (5 bases). V gave up 2 bases and J gave up 4 bases, with 9 bases separating them. CDR1 and CDR2 from the germline V gene are SGHAT and FQNNGV. The CDR3 length is 14 residues. In DNA, the CDR3 is TGTGCCAGCAGCTTAACAGGCTCGGGAAACACCATATATTTT. This sequence encodes CASSLTGSGNTIYF.

The gene calls are TRBV5-1 and TRBJ2-7, with D hard to call. The CDR3 is 11 amino acids. Germline V gene sequence: CDR1 SGHRS, CDR2 YFSETQ. V shed 0 bases and J shed 6 bases, with 4 bases lying between them. Here the CDR3 reads CASSLEREQYF. CDR3 DNA sequence: TGCGCCAGCAGCTTGGAGCGCGAGCAGTACTTC.

CDR3 residues: CASSDIPGNQPQHF. The CDR3 DNA reads TGTGCCAGCAGTGACATCCCAGGGAATCAGCCCCAGCATTTT. The V call is TRBV6-4, the J call TRBJ1-5, with D perhaps TRBD1 (5 bases). The CDR3 has 14 residues. Germline V gene sequence: CDR1 MRHNA, CDR2 SNTAGT. V was pared by 2 bases and J by 4 bases, with 9 bases between.

V and J are TRBV19 and TRBJ2-7, with D possibly TRBD2 on 6 matching bases. In germline, CDR1 is LNHDA, CDR2 SQIVND (reference sequence). The CDR3 spans 15 residues. Trimming left V 6 bases short and J 3 bases short, with 18 bases between. Written as DNA, the CDR3 is TGTGCCAGTAGGACAGCGGCTAGCGCCGACTACGAGCAGTACTTC. It encodes CASRTAASADYEQYF. Using reference TRBV19 and TRBJ2-7 for the parts outside the CDR3, the full variable domain is DGGITQSPKYLFRKEGQNVTLSCEQNLNHDAMYWYRQDPGQGLRLIYYSQIVNDFQKGDIAEGYSVSREKKESFPLTVTSAQKNPTAFYLCASRTAASADYEQYFGPGTRLTVT.

This clone was picked up one time. The chain is built from TRBV2 and TRBJ1-5; 7 bases line up with TRBD1. Trimming cost V 8 bases and J 7 bases; bases outside gene matches: 11. CDR3 length: 14 amino acids. Per germline, CDR1 SNHLY and CDR2 FYNNEI. CDR3 amino acids: CASGNQGGGQPQHF. The CDR3 region has the DNA TGTGCCAGCGGGAATCAGGGGGGTGGGCAGCCCCAGCATTTT.

The genes are TRBV4-2 and TRBJ1-3; D remains unclear. This CDR3 is 15 amino acids long. V shed 1 base and J shed 2 bases, with 9 bases lying between them. The germline CDR1 and CDR2 sequences are LGHNA and YNFKEQ. The CDR3 loop reads CASSQVVTAGNTIYF. The CDR3 bases are TGTGCCAGCAGCCAAGTCGTGACTGCTGGAAACACCATATATTTT.

The chain uses TRBV2 and TRBJ1-4, with D possibly being TRBD1 (5 bases). The CDR3 spans 17 residues. Trimming took off 6 bases at V and 5 bases at J, with 22 bases between the two ends. Germline CDR1 is SNHLY and CDR2 is FYNNEI. CDR3: CASRGDLVWKGNEKLFF. In DNA form, the CDR3 reads TGTGCCAGCAGAGGGGATCTTGTTTGGAAGGGGAATGAAAAACTGTTTTTT.

This chain joins TRBV29-1 and TRBJ1-4; D is unresolved. Germline CDR1 reads SQVTM; CDR2 reads ANQGSEA. CDR3 length: 13 amino acids. The germline V and J ends were trimmed by 4 bases and 6 bases, with 12 bases remaining between them. CDR3 loop: CSVGHNLDEKLFF. The CDR3 DNA follows: TGCAGCGTTGGACATAATCTGGATGAAAAACTGTTTTTT.

V is TRBV20-1 and J is TRBJ1-5; D not resolved. The CDR3 contains 13 residues. The ends were cut back, 3 bases at V and 11 bases at J, with 17 bases in the middle. Germline V gives CDR1 DFQATT, CDR2 SNEGSKA (reference sequence). In nucleotides, the CDR3 is TGCAGTGCTAGTTGGCTCTGGTCCCCCTCCCAGCATTTT. Translated: CSASWLWSPSQHF.